The 25 T cell receptor beta chains presented below share a single source sample, sequenced in a study of T cell responses to AZD1222 COVID-19 vaccine (dated by TCRdb to about 2021). In the paper's terms, the time point label means: about 28 days (+/-7) after the second vaccine dose. The method was the immunoSEQ multiplex PCR assay. As stored in TCRdb, this immuneACCESS dataset retains in-frame rearrangements with V and J assigned. A fraction of the clones does not appear; measured against another copy, unresolved V genes explain less than half of the discrepancy, and the remainder lacks a known reason. The sample table lists under 110,000 clones, 80% to 95% of them with a count of one. In total, the top ten clones hold 7% to 9% of the sample. Sample: peripheral blood, taken 28 days after the second AZD1222 dose. These receptors originate from an adult who received the AZD1222 COVID-19 vaccine.

This clone has a single count. The genes are TRBV3-1 (or the pseudogene TRBV3-2) and TRBJ1-6; D possibly corresponds to TRBD1 (6 bases). Germline V gene sequence: CDR1 LGHDT, CDR2 YNNKEL (reference sequence). Trimming left V 3 bases short and J 9 bases short, with 18 bases between. CDR3 size: 16 residues. The CDR3 spells CASSHGTVGGPSPLHF. The CDR3 nucleotides read TGTGCCAGCAGCCACGGTACCGTGGGGGGGCCTTCACCCCTCCACTTT.

The chain couples TRBV12-3 or TRBV12-4 to TRBJ1-2; no firm D call. V lost 4 bases and J lost 1, with 4 bases in between. The CDR3 length is 12 residues. The CDR3, as DNA: TGTGCCAGCAGTTACAGTAACTATGGCTACACCTTC. This encodes CASSYSNYGYTF.

This sequence joins TRBV6-4 and TRBJ1-2, with D tentatively TRBD1 (5 bases). The CDR3 sequence is 14 residues long. Trimming cost V 3 bases and J 7 bases, with 15 bases left between them. Germline V CDR1 and CDR2: MRHNA, SNTAGT. In DNA, the CDR3 is TGTGCCAGCAGTGAAGGTTTCGGGGGACGTGGCTACACCTTC. As protein: CASSEGFGGRGYTF.

DNA of the CDR3: TGTGCCAGTAGTATAGGACAAGAGACCCAGTACTTC. Translation gives CASSIGQETQYF. V usage is TRBV19 and J usage is TRBJ2-5; D call uncertain. The V gene lost 1 base and the J gene lost 2 bases, with 2 bases spanning the gap. The CDR3 totals 12 residues. Germline values: CDR1 LNHDA, CDR2 SQIVND (reference sequence).

The gene calls are TRBV9 and TRBJ1-1; D is ambiguous. Germline assignment: CDR1 SGDLS and CDR2 YYNGEE. This CDR3 is 12 amino acids long. V dropped 4 bases and J dropped 4 bases, with 8 bases sitting between them. In DNA, the CDR3 is TGTGCCAGCAGCCTACATGGCACTGAAGCTTTCTTT. Its translation is CASSLHGTEAFF. The entire variable domain, with the rest obtained from reference TRBV9 and TRBJ1-1, is as follows: DSGVTQTPKHLITATGQRVTLRCSPRSGDLSVYWYQQSLDQGLQFLIQYYNGEERAKGNILERFSAQQFPDLHSELNLSSLELGDSALYFCASSLHGTEAFFGQGTRLTVV.

The J gene is TRBJ2-3, the V gene TRBV2; 10 positions match TRBD1. Germline assignment: CDR1 SNHLY and CDR2 FYNNEI. There are 14 residues in the CDR3. With V trimmed by 5 bases and J by 3 bases, 2 bases remained unmatched. The chain's CDR3 is CASSWDRGTDTQYF. CDR3 nucleotide sequence: TGTGCCAGCAGTTGGGACAGGGGAACAGATACGCAGTATTTT.

The rearrangement joins TRBV7-2 to TRBJ2-1; the match to TRBD2 covers 8 bases. This CDR3 comprises 15 residues. Per the germline V gene, CDR1 is SGHTA and CDR2 is FQGNSA. V was clipped by 5 bases and J by 7 bases; unmatched bases: 10. The CDR3 spells CASSLRSGGLNEQFF. Here the CDR3 DNA reads TGTGCCAGCAGCCTTCGGAGCGGGGGCTTGAATGAGCAGTTCTTC.

The chain has TRBV5-1 and TRBJ1-2, with 9 bases identical to TRBD1. Germline V gives CDR1 SGHRS, CDR2 YFSETQ. The CDR3 covers 15 residues. After removal of 5 bases from V and 2 bases from J, the junction contained 7 bases not matched to a gene. As DNA, the CDR3 is TGCGCCAGCAGTCTGACCGGACAGGGGAACTATGGCTACACCTTC. As protein: CASSLTGQGNYGYTF. Looking up the rest from reference TRBV5-1 and TRBJ1-2 gives the full variable domain: KAGVTQTPRYLIKTRGQQVTLSCSPISGHRSVSWYQQTPGQGLQFLFEYFSETQRNKGNFPGRFSGRQFSNSRSEMNVSTLELGDSALYLCASSLTGQGNYGYTFGSGTRLTVV.

The chain employs TRBV14 and TRBJ2-2, with TRBD1 matching over 9 bases. There are 14 residues in the CDR3. J lost 7 bases, V lost 4 bases, and 4 bases had no gene match. CDR1 is SGHDN and CDR2 is FVKESK in the germline V gene. CDR3 amino acids: CASSLQGQGGELFF. CDR3 bases: TGTGCCAGCAGCCTACAGGGACAGGGCGGGGAGCTGTTTTTT.

V gene TRBV18 combines with J gene TRBJ1-4; D unclear. In germline, CDR1 is KGHSH, CDR2 LQKENI. Trimming took off 5 bases at V and 0 bases at J, with 16 bases between the two ends. The CDR3 length is 17 residues. As DNA, the CDR3 is TGTGCCAGCTCAGACGGACCGAACAGTGCAACTAATGAAAAACTGTTTTTT. Its protein is CASSDGPNSATNEKLFF.

This sequence joins TRBV9 and TRBJ2-5; possibly TRBD1 or TRBD2 for D (6 bases each). The V gene lost 0 bases and the J gene lost 1 base, with 16 bases spanning the gap. Germline CDR1 and CDR2: SGDLS and YYNGEE. The CDR3 is made up of 17 amino acids. In nucleotides, the CDR3 is TGTGCCAGCAGCGTAGCTTTGACGGGGGCTGGCCAAGAGACCCAGTACTTC. As protein: CASSVALTGAGQETQYF.

This clone was seen more than once but under ten times. The chain links TRBV7-9 to TRBJ1-1, with D possibly being TRBD1 (5 bases). The V gene's germline CDR1 is SEHNR and CDR2 FQNEAQ (reference sequence). Trimming pared 6 bases from V and 1 base from J, leaving 9 bases between. The CDR3 sequence is 13 residues long. CDR3 sequence reads: CASRLTGNTEAFF. Written as DNA, the CDR3 is TGTGCCAGCAGACTAACAGGGAACACTGAAGCTTTCTTT.

The gene calls are TRBV6-8 and TRBJ2-7, with D possibly being TRBD1 (6 bases). Trimming shortened V by 9 bases and J by 3 bases, and 24 bases separated the two germline ends. Germline CDR1 MNHGY, CDR2 SAAAGT. This CDR3 comprises 16 residues. The CDR3 coding sequence is TGTGCCAGTCTCCCCCGGCCCCAGGGGATCAGCTACGAGCAGTACTTC. It encodes CASLPRPQGISYEQYF.

The V and J genes are TRBV2 and TRBJ1-1, with a weak D call TRBD1 (5 bases). CDR3 length: 12 amino acids. Trimming cost V 9 bases and J 5 bases, with 13 bases left between them. Germline V CDR1 and CDR2: SNHLY, FYNNEI. As DNA, the CDR3 is TGTGCCAGGGAGGGGCGCGGGACTGAAGCTTTCTTT. As protein: CAREGRGTEAFF. The full variable domain, with the rest looked up from reference TRBV2 and TRBJ1-1, is EPEVTQTPSHQVTQMGQEVILRCVPISNHLYFYWYRQILGQKVEFLVSFYNNEISEKSEIFDDQFSVERPDGSNFTLKIRSTKLEDSAMYFCAREGRGTEAFFGQGTRLTVV.

J is TRBJ2-1 and V is TRBV2; perhaps D is TRBD1 or TRBD2 (5 bases each). V gave up 4 bases and J gave up 7 bases, with 20 bases separating them. This CDR3 comprises 16 residues. Germline V CDR1 and CDR2: SNHLY, FYNNEI. CDR3 residues: CASSARDGNPRNEQFF. The DNA for the CDR3 is TGTGCCAGCAGTGCACGGGACGGAAACCCCCGTAATGAGCAGTTCTTC.

The chain's CDR3 is CASSLEGPSGYTF. The CDR3, as DNA: TGTGCCAGCAGCTTGGAGGGTCCCAGCGGCTACACCTTC. The chain joins TRBV5-4 to TRBJ1-2; D ambiguous. This CDR3 is 13 amino acids long. Germline CDR1 reads SGHNT; CDR2 reads YYREEE (reference sequence). Trimming pared 0 bases from V and 8 bases from J, leaving 11 bases between.

This clone was detected a few times. The V and J genes are TRBV9 and TRBJ2-3; D gene uncertain. Germline CDR1 reads SGDLS; CDR2 reads YYNGEE. V gave up 0 bases and J gave up 2 bases, with 4 bases separating them. The CDR3 totals 13 residues. The CDR3 DNA sequence: TGTGCCAGCAGCGTAGATTCCACAGATACGCAGTATTTT. Translation gives CASSVDSTDTQYF. Filled out from reference TRBV9 and TRBJ2-3, the complete variable domain reads DSGVTQTPKHLITATGQRVTLRCSPRSGDLSVYWYQQSLDQGLQFLIQYYNGEERAKGNILERFSAQQFPDLHSELNLSSLELGDSALYFCASSVDSTDTQYFGPGTRLTVL.

The chain joins TRBV4-3 to TRBJ2-3; 9 bases align to TRBD2. The CDR3 contains 16 residues. CDR1 is LGHNA and CDR2 is YSLEER in the germline V gene. V lost 2 bases and J lost 0; bases outside the gene matches: 3. CDR3 in amino acids: CASSQNSGSSTDTQYF. CDR3 bases: TGCGCCAGCAGCCAAAATAGCGGGAGTAGCACAGATACGCAGTATTTT.

This chain uses TRBV18 with TRBJ1-5, with no clear D. The V gene's germline CDR1 is KGHSH and CDR2 LQKENI. CDR3 length: 13 residues. The ends were cut back, 3 bases at V and 6 bases at J, with 9 bases in the middle. CDR3 loop: CASSPGSGQPQHF. CDR3 bases: TGTGCCAGCTCACCTGGATCGGGTCAGCCCCAGCATTTT.

This clone was counted once. This chain connects TRBV11-3 to TRBJ1-3, with D unclear. Germline CDR1 SGHNT, CDR2 YENEEA. The CDR3 runs 15 residues. V lost 6 bases and J lost 1, with 13 bases in between. Here the CDR3 DNA reads TGTGCCAGCAGTCGGGGTTATGAATCTGGAAACACCATATATTTT. It is translated as CASSRGYESGNTIYF.

The chain combines TRBV5-4 with TRBJ2-3; D ambiguous. Germline V lookup: CDR1 SGHNT, CDR2 YYREEE (reference sequence). This CDR3 spans 15 amino acids. V lost 1 base to trimming and J lost 2 bases, with 11 bases between them. The CDR3 coding sequence is TGTGCCAGCAGCTTGCAGGCAGACGTCACAGATACGCAGTATTTT. It codes for CASSLQADVTDTQYF.

The V gene is TRBV18, the J gene TRBJ2-3; D possibly corresponds to TRBD2 (5 bases). CDR3 length: 14 residues. The V gene lost 3 bases and the J gene lost 1 base, with 8 bases spanning the gap. From germline, CDR1 is KGHSH and CDR2 LQKENI. CDR3 sequence reads: CASSPSGGTDTQYF. The DNA of the CDR3 is TGTGCCAGCTCACCCTCCGGGGGCACAGATACGCAGTATTTT.

This sequence joins TRBV7-2 and TRBJ1-5; D gene uncertain. The CDR3 is 15 residues long. With 5 bases removed from V and 2 bases from J, the gap between germline ends came to 13 bases. Germline loops: CDR1 SGHTA, CDR2 FQGNSA. CDR3 DNA: TGTGCCAGCAGCCCGATGTCGGGTCGCAATCAGCCCCAGCATTTT. Its protein is CASSPMSGRNQPQHF.

This chain links TRBV7-2 with TRBJ1-6, with 8 bases that match TRBD1. V shed 6 bases and J 5 bases; nucleotides not matched to a gene: 6. The CDR3 runs to 15 residues. Germline CDR1 SGHTA, CDR2 FQGNSA. The CDR3 loop reads CASRLDRAHNSPLHF. Written as DNA, the CDR3 is TGTGCCAGCAGATTGGACAGGGCCCATAATTCACCCCTCCACTTT.

The V call is TRBV12-3 or TRBV12-4, the J call TRBJ2-7, with TRBD2 as a possible D gene (5 bases). The V end lost 6 bases, the J end lost 2 bases, and 11 bases lay between the germline ends. This CDR3 region has 13 residues. The DNA for the CDR3 is TGTGCCAGCAGCCCCGGGGAGCCCTACGAGCAGTACTTC. This encodes CASSPGEPYEQYF.